These 22 T cell receptor beta chains share one sample of origin, sequenced in a study of blood T cell repertoires in COVID-19 (TCRdb year 2020). The library was generated by the immunoSEQ multiplex PCR assay. This is the immuneACCESS table as TCRdb keeps it, with only in-frame sequences that have V and J called. A part of the clones is gone; compared with another copy, unresolved V genes explain less than half, and the rest is unexplained. The sample includes some 220,000 clones, with approximately 86% observed a single time. The top ten hold roughly 1.3% of the sample. The material sequenced was peripheral blood. Every receptor here comes from a woman younger than 45 with COVID-19, enrolled during active disease.

The chain employs TRBV28 and TRBJ2-7; 8 nucleotides align to TRBD1. The germline V gene has CDR1 MDHEN and CDR2 SYDVKM. V shed 3 bases and J 3 bases; nucleotides not matched to a gene: 7. The CDR3 covers 15 residues. The CDR3 loop reads CASSFGQGAFYEQYF. CDR3 bases: TGTGCCAGCAGTTTTGGGCAGGGGGCTTTCTACGAGCAGTACTTC. The variable domain in full, with the rest retrieved from reference TRBV28 and TRBJ2-7, is DVKVTQSSRYLVKRTGEKVFLECVQDMDHENMFWYRQDPGLGLRLIYFSYDVKMKEKGDIPEGYSVSREKKERFSLILESASTNQTSMYLCASSFGQGAFYEQYFGPGTRLTVT.

This clone was seen only once. This chain uses TRBV2 with TRBJ2-3; 8 bases agree with TRBD2. CDR3 length: 15 residues. The V and J ends lost 6 bases and 5 bases, in that order; junction bases with no gene match: 10. Germline V gene lookup returns CDR1 SNHLY and CDR2 FYNNEI. Here the CDR3 DNA reads TGTGCCAGCAGGCGTGACGGGGGGGCAGAAGATACGCAGTATTTT. Protein sequence: CASRRDGGAEDTQYF.

CDR3: CASSVGGSYTDTQYF. CDR3 nucleotide sequence: TGTGCCAGCAGCGTAGGAGGGAGTTACACAGATACGCAGTATTTT. The chain is built from TRBV9 and TRBJ2-3; perhaps TRBD2 as D (5 bases). This CDR3 has 15 residues. Germline lookup yields CDR1 SGDLS and CDR2 YYNGEE. The V end lost 0 bases, the J end lost 2 bases, and 10 bases lay between the germline ends.

The rearrangement links TRBV5-4 to TRBJ1-1; 8 bases fit TRBD1. V lost 1 base, J lost 4 bases, and 3 bases stayed unmatched. This CDR3 is built from 14 residues. Germline values: CDR1 SGHNT, CDR2 YYREEE (reference sequence). CDR3 nucleotide sequence: TGTGCCAGCAGCTTGCAGGGGGCGGGCACTGAAGCTTTCTTT. Its protein product is CASSLQGAGTEAFF.

This chain uses TRBV27 with TRBJ1-5; D possibly corresponds to TRBD1 (6 bases). V was pared by 0 bases and J by 7 bases, with 22 bases between. Germline V lookup: CDR1 MNHEY, CDR2 SMNVEV (reference sequence). This CDR3 is 18 amino acids long. CDR3 protein: CASSLSVNSGGLRQPQHF. In nucleotides, the CDR3 is TGTGCCAGCAGTTTATCGGTGAATAGCGGGGGCTTGAGACAGCCCCAGCATTTT.

This clone came up a few times. The chain is built from TRBV5-4 and TRBJ2-7; tentatively, D is TRBD2 (6 bases). V was cut by 4 bases and J by 0 bases, with 17 bases left in between. CDR1 is SGHNT and CDR2 is YYREEE in the germline V gene (reference sequence). CDR3 size: 16 residues. The CDR3 here is CASSLDRSSASYEQYF. In DNA, the CDR3 is TGTGCCAGCAGCCTTGACCGCTCTAGCGCCTCCTACGAGCAGTACTTC.

This chain links TRBV3-1 (or the pseudogene TRBV3-2) with TRBJ1-3; D perhaps matches TRBD1 (5 bases). The CDR3 covers 17 residues. The germline gives CDR1 LGHDT, CDR2 YNNKEL (reference sequence). V gave up 3 bases and J gave up 0 bases, with 15 bases separating them. The CDR3 region has the DNA TGTGCCAGCAGCCATTTGGGCAGGGCCTTCTCTGGAAACACCATATATTTT. Encoded protein: CASSHLGRAFSGNTIYF.

This chain uses TRBV5-6 with TRBJ1-6; D might be TRBD1 (6 bases). The CDR3 sequence is 14 residues long. Trimming took 6 bases from V and 7 from J, leaving 14 bases between them. Per the germline V gene, CDR1 is SGHDT and CDR2 is YYEEEE. The CDR3 spells CASNSVRGNSPLHF. CDR3 DNA: TGTGCCAGCAACTCCGTCAGGGGAAATTCACCCCTCCACTTT.

V is TRBV5-1 and J is TRBJ2-3, with 15 bases identical to TRBD2. CDR1 and CDR2 (germline): SGHRS, YFSETQ. V lost 1 base and J lost 4; bases outside the gene matches: 13. The CDR3 extends over 20 amino acids. CDR3 sequence reads: CASSLSRTSGGAYSPDTQYF. The CDR3 region has the DNA TGCGCCAGCAGCTTGAGTCGGACTAGCGGGGGGGCCTACTCTCCAGATACGCAGTATTTT.

The chain uses TRBV10-3 and TRBJ2-3; TRBD2 might be the D (5 bases). CDR1 ENHRY and CDR2 SYGVKD come from the germline V gene. Trimming left V 6 bases short and J 4 bases short, with 11 bases between. The CDR3 totals 13 residues. The CDR3 bases are TGTGCCATCAGGGGGAGTCAGTCAGATACGCAGTATTTT. As protein: CAIRGSQSDTQYF.

The chain couples TRBV2 to TRBJ1-6; D perhaps matches TRBD1 (5 bases). Germline CDR1 and CDR2: SNHLY and FYNNEI. This CDR3 contains 14 residues. Trimming took 6 bases from V and 8 from J, leaving 14 bases between them. The chain's CDR3 is CASSPRAGYSPLHF. The CDR3, as DNA: TGTGCCAGCAGCCCCCGGGCAGGGTATTCACCCCTCCACTTT.

The J gene is TRBJ1-6, the V gene TRBV9, with D maybe TRBD1 (5 bases). The V gene's germline CDR1 is SGDLS and CDR2 YYNGEE. The CDR3 runs to 14 residues. The V gene lost 3 bases and the J gene lost 8 bases, with 12 bases spanning the gap. CDR3 protein: CASSAGGFDSPLHF. CDR3 nucleotides: TGTGCCAGCAGCGCCGGGGGGTTTGATTCACCCCTCCACTTT.

This chain links TRBV19 with TRBJ2-7, with D perhaps matching TRBD2 (6 bases). The CDR3 totals 14 residues. Germline lookup yields CDR1 LNHDA and CDR2 SQIVND (reference sequence). V lost 0 bases and J 2 bases, leaving 8 bases between the germline ends. The CDR3 spells CASSIEEGPYEQYF. CDR3 nucleotides: TGTGCCAGTAGTATAGAGGAGGGGCCCTACGAGCAGTACTTC.

The gene calls are TRBV12-3 or TRBV12-4 and TRBJ2-2, with unresolved D. Trimming cost V 5 bases and J 6 bases, with 7 bases left between them. This CDR3 comprises 12 residues. CDR3 region: CASSLRAGELFF. CDR3 coding DNA: TGTGCCAGCAGTCTCCGGGCCGGGGAGCTGTTTTTT.

This clone has a single count. This chain links TRBV2 with TRBJ2-1, with TRBD2 matching 10 bases. Looked up from germline, CDR1 is SNHLY and CDR2 is FYNNEI. This CDR3 has 14 residues. Losses at the gene ends were 8 bases for V and 6 bases for J; bases not matched to a gene: 7. CDR3 protein: CASHSGRIANEQFF. CDR3 DNA sequence: TGTGCCAGCCATAGCGGGAGGATAGCCAATGAGCAGTTCTTC. Using reference TRBV2 and TRBJ2-1 for the parts outside the CDR3, the full variable domain is EPEVTQTPSHQVTQMGQEVILRCVPISNHLYFYWYRQILGQKVEFLVSFYNNEISEKSEIFDDQFSVERPDGSNFTLKIRSTKLEDSAMYFCASHSGRIANEQFFGPGTRLTVL.

J is TRBJ1-1 and V is TRBV7-3; no definite D call. V lost 3 bases and J lost 2, with 13 bases in between. The CDR3 extends over 15 amino acids. CDR1 and CDR2 from the germline V gene are SGHTA and FQGTGA. The CDR3 here is CASSLQEVGNTEAFF. In nucleotides, the CDR3 is TGTGCCAGCAGCTTGCAGGAGGTGGGAAACACTGAAGCTTTCTTT.

J is TRBJ1-1 and V is TRBV18; tentative D call: TRBD1 (5 bases). V was pared by 4 bases and J by 4 bases, with 31 bases between. This CDR3 comprises 20 residues. CDR1 KGHSH and CDR2 LQKENI come from the germline V gene. The CDR3, as DNA: TGTGCCAGCTCACAAAAAGGGGTAGCAACAGTAGTTTCCGGGGGCACTGAAGCTTTCTTT. Its translation: CASSQKGVATVVSGGTEAFF.

The V and J genes are TRBV29-1 and TRBJ2-7; D is undetermined. Germline V gene lookup returns CDR1 SQVTM and CDR2 ANQGSEA. V lost 5 bases to trimming and J lost 2 bases, with 13 bases between them. This CDR3 is built from 13 residues. This CDR3 is CSVYSPAAYEQYF. CDR3 nucleotide sequence: TGCAGCGTTTATAGCCCCGCGGCCTACGAGCAGTACTTC.

This chain links TRBV5-1 with TRBJ2-3; 7 positions agree with TRBD1. This CDR3 has 13 residues. Germline loops: CDR1 SGHRS, CDR2 YFSETQ. J was trimmed by 1 base and V by 7 bases; bases with no gene match: 3. Here the CDR3 reads CASSDRRTDTQYF. CDR3 bases: TGCGCCAGCTCGGACAGGCGCACAGATACGCAGTATTTT.

This clone appeared a few times. The CDR3 is CASSPGLVTDTQYF. The CDR3 DNA reads TGCGCCAGCAGCCCAGGACTAGTCACAGATACGCAGTATTTT. The J gene is TRBJ2-3, the V gene TRBV5-1, with 7 nucleotides matching TRBD2. The CDR3 is made up of 14 amino acids. Trimming at V came to 4 bases and at J to 2 bases, leaving 4 bases not matched to a gene. Germline loops: CDR1 SGHRS, CDR2 YFSETQ.

V and J are TRBV5-6 and TRBJ2-2; TRBD1 agrees at 9 bases. The CDR3 length is 14 residues. Unmatched junction bases numbered 6, after V lost 4 bases and J lost 8 bases. Looked up from germline, CDR1 is SGHDT and CDR2 is YYEEEE. The CDR3 sequence is CASSGDRARGELFF. DNA for the CDR3: TGTGCCAGCAGCGGGGACAGGGCCAGAGGGGAGCTGTTTTTT.

The genes are TRBV7-2 and TRBJ2-5, with TRBD2 matching 13 bases. Germline loops: CDR1 SGHTA, CDR2 FQGNSA. V was pared by 5 bases and J by 9 bases, with 12 bases of the junction left unmatched. This CDR3 region has 16 residues. CDR3 region: CASSRGTSGAPRAQYF. CDR3 sequence (DNA): TGTGCCAGCAGCCGCGGGACTAGCGGGGCCCCCCGGGCCCAGTACTTC.